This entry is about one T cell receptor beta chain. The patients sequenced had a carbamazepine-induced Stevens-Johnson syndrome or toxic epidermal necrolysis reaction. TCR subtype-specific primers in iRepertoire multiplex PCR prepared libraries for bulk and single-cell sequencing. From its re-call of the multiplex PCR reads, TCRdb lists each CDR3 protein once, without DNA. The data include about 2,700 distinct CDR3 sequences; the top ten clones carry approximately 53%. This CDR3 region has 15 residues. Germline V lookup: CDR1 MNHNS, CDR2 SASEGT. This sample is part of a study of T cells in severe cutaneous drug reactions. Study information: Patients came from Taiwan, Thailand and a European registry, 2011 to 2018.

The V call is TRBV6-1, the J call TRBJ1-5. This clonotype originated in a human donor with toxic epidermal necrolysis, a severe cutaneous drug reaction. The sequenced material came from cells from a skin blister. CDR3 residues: CASSVGTYSNQPQHF.